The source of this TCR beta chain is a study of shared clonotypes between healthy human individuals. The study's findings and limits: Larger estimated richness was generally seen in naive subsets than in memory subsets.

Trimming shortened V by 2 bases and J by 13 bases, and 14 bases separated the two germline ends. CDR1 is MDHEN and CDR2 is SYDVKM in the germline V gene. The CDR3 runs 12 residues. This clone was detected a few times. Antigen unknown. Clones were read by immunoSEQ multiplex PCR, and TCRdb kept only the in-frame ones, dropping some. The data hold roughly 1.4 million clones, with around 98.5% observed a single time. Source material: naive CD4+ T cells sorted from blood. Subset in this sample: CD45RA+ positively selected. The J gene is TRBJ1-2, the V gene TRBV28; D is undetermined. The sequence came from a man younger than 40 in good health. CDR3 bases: TGTGCCAGCAGTTTAGGGGATAGTTCAACCACCTTC. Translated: CASSLGDSSTTF.